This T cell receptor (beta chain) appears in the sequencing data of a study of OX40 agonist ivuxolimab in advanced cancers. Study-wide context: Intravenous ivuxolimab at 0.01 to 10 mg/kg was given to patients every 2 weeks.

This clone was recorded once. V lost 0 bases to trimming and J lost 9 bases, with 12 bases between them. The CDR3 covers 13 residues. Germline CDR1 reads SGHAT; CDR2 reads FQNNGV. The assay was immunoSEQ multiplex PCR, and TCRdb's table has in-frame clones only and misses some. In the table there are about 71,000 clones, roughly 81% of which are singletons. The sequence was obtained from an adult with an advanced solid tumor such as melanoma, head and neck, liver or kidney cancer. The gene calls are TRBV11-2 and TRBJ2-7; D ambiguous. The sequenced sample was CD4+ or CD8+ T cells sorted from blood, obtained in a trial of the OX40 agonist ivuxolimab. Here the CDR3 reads CASSLDSRSVQYF. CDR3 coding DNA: TGTGCCAGCAGCTTAGATAGCCGGAGCGTGCAGTACTTC.